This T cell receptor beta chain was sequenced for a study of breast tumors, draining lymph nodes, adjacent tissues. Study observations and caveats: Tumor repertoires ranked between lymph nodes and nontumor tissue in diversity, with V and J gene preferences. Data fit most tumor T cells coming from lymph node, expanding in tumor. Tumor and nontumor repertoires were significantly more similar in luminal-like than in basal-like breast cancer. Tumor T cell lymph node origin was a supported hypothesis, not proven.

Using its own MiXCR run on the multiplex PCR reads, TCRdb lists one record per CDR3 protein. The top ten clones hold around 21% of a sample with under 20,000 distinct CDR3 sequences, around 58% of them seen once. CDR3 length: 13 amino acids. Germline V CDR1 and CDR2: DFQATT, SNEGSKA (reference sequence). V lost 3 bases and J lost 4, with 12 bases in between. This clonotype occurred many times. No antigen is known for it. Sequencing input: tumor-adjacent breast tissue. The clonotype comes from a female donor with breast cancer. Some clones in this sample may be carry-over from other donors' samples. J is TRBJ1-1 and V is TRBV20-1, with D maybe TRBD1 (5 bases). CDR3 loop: CSASGGGSTEAFF. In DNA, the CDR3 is TGCAGTGCTAGCGGCGGGGGTAGCACTGAAGCTTTCTTT.